The text below deals with one T cell receptor (beta chain). Authors' analysis steps: Reference gene primer amplification in the assay estimated nucleated cell counts. Using immunoSEQ multiplex PCR, the repertoire was profiled, and TCRdb retains in-frame clones only, with some absent. V, J and clone size were drawn from that table, and D and trimming were deduced from the DNA. The table records under 200,000 clones, about 86% of them present only once. Per germline, CDR1 MDHEN and CDR2 SYDVKM. V was clipped by 6 bases and J by 4 bases, with 15 bases between them. This CDR3 region has 14 residues. The sample comes from a study of blood T cell repertoires in COVID-19. Study-level background: Acute and convalescent COVID-19 specimens originated in the United States, Italy and Spain.

Participants came from about two dozen US areas, aged roughly 18 to 89 years. This clonotype was sampled from a woman aged 45-65 years in a cohort exposed to, infected with or recovered from COVID-19 (not recorded which). The sequenced sample consisted of PBMCs or T cells enriched from blood (not recorded which). The chain joins TRBV28 to TRBJ1-2; tentatively, D is TRBD1 (6 bases). CDR3 DNA: TGTGCCAGCAGCGTTCCAACAGGGACCTATGGCTACACCTTC. Its protein product is CASSVPTGTYGYTF.